This passage covers 20 T cell receptor beta chains from one sample sequenced in a study of PD-1 blockade in classical Hodgkin lymphoma. The table came from immunoSEQ multiplex PCR; TCRdb's copy has only in-frame clones and leaves some out. The sample carries 6,500 to 9,500 clones, 65% to 85% recorded once. The time point was: cycle 4 day 1 (C4D1), after five to seven weeks of nivolumab. With no exception, relapse followed autologous stem cell transplantation in all patients, and brentuximab vedotin exposure varied. The authors enriched CD8+ T cells from thawed PBMCs via magnetic negative selection. The sample in question was CD8+ T cells from blood, obtained before the fourth cycle of nivolumab. The receptors come from a human donor with classical Hodgkin lymphoma.

The chain has TRBV7-8 and TRBJ2-5; D gene unclear. Germline CDR1 reads SGHVS; CDR2 reads FQNEAQ. Trimming took off 5 bases at V and 5 bases at J, with 12 bases between the two ends. The CDR3 sequence is 13 residues long. The CDR3 sequence is CASSAFRWETQYF. The CDR3, as DNA: TGTGCCAGCAGCGCTTTTCGGTGGGAGACCCAGTACTTC.

The chain employs TRBV5-6 and TRBJ2-7, with TRBD1 matching 9 bases. There are 15 residues in the CDR3. Germline V gene lookup returns CDR1 SGHDT and CDR2 YYEEEE. J lost 1 base, V lost 5 bases, and 7 bases had no gene match. The CDR3: CASRSGGTGSYEQYF. The CDR3 region has the DNA TGTGCCAGCAGGTCCGGGGGGACAGGGTCCTACGAGCAGTACTTC.

The chain couples TRBV19 to TRBJ2-7, with 10 bases matching TRBD2. CDR3 length: 15 amino acids. J was trimmed by 3 bases and V by 5 bases; bases with no gene match: 7. Germline assignment: CDR1 LNHDA and CDR2 SQIVND (reference sequence). The CDR3 region has the DNA TGTGCCAGTAGTGTCGGGACTAGCGAGTTCTACGAGCAGTACTTC. As protein: CASSVGTSEFYEQYF.

This clone occurred a few times. The chain carries TRBV9 and TRBJ2-5; no clear D. Trimming took 2 bases from V and 1 from J, leaving 9 bases between them. Looked up from germline, CDR1 is SGDLS and CDR2 is YYNGEE. This CDR3 has 14 residues. The CDR3 loop reads CASSVWGSQETQYF. The CDR3 DNA reads as TGTGCCAGCAGCGTGTGGGGATCCCAAGAGACCCAGTACTTC.

The genes are TRBV5-1 and TRBJ2-3, with D perhaps TRBD2 (6 bases). V gave up 4 bases and J gave up 1 base, with 22 bases separating them. The CDR3 covers 18 residues. Germline V gives CDR1 SGHRS, CDR2 YFSETQ. The CDR3 sequence is CASSTPPSGVLRTDTQYF. CDR3 DNA sequence: TGCGCCAGCAGCACCCCCCCGTCGGGAGTTCTTCGCACAGATACGCAGTATTTT.

There are a few counts of this clone. CDR3 sequence (DNA): TGTGCCTGGAGCCTATCATTTTACGAGCAGTACTTC. This translates into CAWSLSFYEQYF. The chain uses TRBV30 and TRBJ2-7; D is ambiguous. The V and J ends lost 3 bases and 4 bases respectively, with 10 bases between them. There are 12 residues in the CDR3. Germline V gene sequence: CDR1 GTSNPN, CDR2 SVGIG (reference sequence). The variable domain in full, completed from reference TRBV30 and TRBJ2-7, reads SQTIHQWPATLVQPVGSPLSLECTVEGTSNPNLYWYRQAAGRGLQLLFYSVGIGQISSEVPQNLSASRPQDRQFILSSKKLLLSDSGFYLCAWSLSFYEQYFGPGTRLTVT.

This clone was seen just once. This rearrangement joins TRBV30 to TRBJ2-3; weak D call: TRBD1 (5 bases). In germline, CDR1 is GTSNPN, CDR2 SVGIG (reference sequence). V was cut by 2 bases and J by 10 bases, with 10 bases left in between. The CDR3 runs 11 residues. The CDR3 region has the DNA TGTGCCTGGAGTCGGTCACAGGCGCAGTATTTT. Its translation is CAWSRSQAQYF.

This chain links TRBV27 with TRBJ2-7, with no clear D. Trimming cost V 5 bases and J 0 bases, with 2 bases left between them. The CDR3 consists of 11 residues. The germline CDR1 and CDR2 sequences are MNHEY and SMNVEV (reference sequence). CDR3 amino acids: CASSSSYEQYF. The CDR3 DNA follows: TGTGCCAGCAGTAGCTCCTACGAGCAGTACTTC.

This clone was detected only once. CDR3 DNA sequence: TGTGCCAGCAGCGCATCCGGGACAGGGGGCTACGAGCAGTACTTC. It encodes CASSASGTGGYEQYF. The chain combines TRBV4-2 with TRBJ2-7, with 11 bases identical to TRBD1. This CDR3 region has 15 residues. J lost 3 bases, V lost 5 bases, and 6 bases had no gene match. The germline gives CDR1 LGHNA, CDR2 YNFKEQ.

The count of this clone is one. The gene calls are TRBV7-2 and TRBJ1-5; D unclear. This CDR3 comprises 14 residues. Germline V CDR1 and CDR2: SGHTA, FQGNSA. V was pared by 6 bases and J by 7 bases, with 16 bases between. The CDR3 coding sequence is TGTGCCAGCAGTCTGATCAGTCGTGGACAGCCCCAGCATTTT. Amino acids: CASSLISRGQPQHF.

This clone has only a few counts. The gene calls are TRBV6-5 and TRBJ2-4; no definite D call. This CDR3 spans 13 amino acids. From germline, CDR1 is MNHEY and CDR2 SVGAGI. V dropped 0 bases and J dropped 4 bases, with 4 bases sitting between them. Written as DNA, the CDR3 is TGTGCCAGCAGTTACTCGGCTAAAAACATTCAGTACTTC. Its protein product is CASSYSAKNIQYF.

The rearrangement uses TRBV5-1 and TRBJ2-3; 8 bases are a match to TRBD1. Germline lookup yields CDR1 SGHRS and CDR2 YFSETQ. The ends lost 6 bases at V and 2 bases at J; junction bases unmatched: 14. The CDR3 is 17 amino acids. CDR3 residues: CASTLVATGAYTDTQYF. CDR3 coding DNA: TGCGCCAGCACCCTGGTGGCGACAGGGGCGTACACAGATACGCAGTATTTT. The full variable domain, in which reference TRBV5-1 and TRBJ2-3 provide the parts outside the CDR3, is KAGVTQTPRYLIKTRGQQVTLSCSPISGHRSVSWYQQTPGQGLQFLFEYFSETQRNKGNFPGRFSGRQFSNSRSEMNVSTLELGDSALYLCASTLVATGAYTDTQYFGPGTRLTVL.

This chain joins TRBV10-3 and TRBJ2-7; tentatively, D is TRBD2 (6 bases). V lost 6 bases, J lost 2 bases, and 8 bases lay in between. Germline assignment: CDR1 ENHRY and CDR2 SYGVKD. The CDR3 length is 12 residues. The CDR3 nucleotides read TGTGCCATCAGGACTAGTCCCTACGAGCAGTACTTC. Residues: CAIRTSPYEQYF.

This chain joins TRBV9 and TRBJ2-7, with 11 positions matching TRBD1. With 4 bases clipped from V and 3 bases from J, the junction kept 9 bases outside the gene matches. The length of the CDR3 is 16 residues. Germline CDR1 and CDR2: SGDLS and YYNGEE. CDR3 in DNA: TGTGCCAGCAGCCCTAATCCCGGGACAGGGGGCTACGAGCAGTACTTC. The encoded protein is CASSPNPGTGGYEQYF.

The rearrangement links TRBV7-6 to TRBJ2-7, with 11 positions matching TRBD1. CDR3 length: 15 residues. V shed 5 bases, J shed 6 bases, and the junction held 9 bases outside the gene matches. CDR1 and CDR2 from the germline V gene are SGHVS and FNYEAQ. The CDR3: CASSLRRDRGIEQYF. In nucleotides, the CDR3 is TGTGCCAGCAGCCTACGGCGGGACAGGGGGATCGAGCAGTACTTC.

The chain employs TRBV7-8 and TRBJ1-5, with D unclear. Germline CDR1 is SGHVS and CDR2 is FQNEAQ. The CDR3 runs 17 residues. Trimming took 3 bases from V and 6 from J, leaving 21 bases between them. CDR3 protein: CASSLAGVSAAIQPQHF. CDR3 in DNA: TGTGCCAGCAGCTTGGCCGGGGTGTCAGCGGCGATTCAGCCCCAGCATTTT.

CDR3 nucleotides: TGCGCCAGCAGCCAAGACCCCAGGGGGAGTGCCGGGGAGCTGTTTTTT. It yields the protein CASSQDPRGSAGELFF. This rearrangement joins TRBV4-3 to TRBJ2-2; TRBD1 matches 7 bases. Trimming at V came to 0 bases and at J to 6 bases, leaving 7 bases not matched to a gene. CDR1 is LGHNA, CDR2 YSLEER, per germline. The CDR3 length is 16 residues.

The rearrangement joins TRBV4-2 to TRBJ2-7; D remains ambiguous. V lost 1 base, J lost 2 bases, and 6 bases lay in between. The CDR3 contains 13 residues. The germline V gene has CDR1 LGHNA and CDR2 YNFKEQ. The DNA for the CDR3 is TGTGCCAGCAGCCAAGCGGACGCCTACGAGCAGTACTTC. Its translation is CASSQADAYEQYF.

The chain couples TRBV6-5 to TRBJ2-7; unclear D gene. Trimming pared 0 bases from V and 2 bases from J, leaving 14 bases between. The CDR3 has 16 amino acids. Germline-derived CDR1 and CDR2 are MNHEY and SVGAGI. The CDR3 sequence is CASSYSFGVQPYEQYF. CDR3 nucleotide sequence: TGTGCCAGCAGTTACTCTTTCGGTGTACAGCCCTACGAGCAGTACTTC.

V usage is TRBV10-2 and J usage is TRBJ2-7, with 8 bases identical to TRBD1. Germline V lookup: CDR1 WSHSY, CDR2 SAAADI. This CDR3 contains 15 residues. V lost 6 bases and J lost 0; bases outside the gene matches: 7. The CDR3 reads CASRGGQASSYEQYF. Written as DNA, the CDR3 is TGCGCCAGCAGGGGGGGACAGGCGAGCTCCTACGAGCAGTACTTC.